One sample yielded the 14 T cell receptor beta chains listed below, sequenced in a study of CD8 T cells in Susac syndrome. The RNA input was about 0.45 to 1 ug, and it was reverse transcribed with random hexamers. TCRdb reprocessed the immunoSEQ multiplex PCR reads via MiXCR and lists one record per CDR3 protein. The table shows fewer than 80,000 distinct CDR3 sequences, with around 93% occurring only once. Input material: CD8+ T cells from PBMCs. These receptors all stem from a human donor in good health.

V is TRBV5-1 and J is TRBJ1-4, with no clear D. Germline V CDR1 and CDR2: SGHRS, YFSETQ. With 2 bases removed from V and 0 bases from J, the gap between germline ends came to 8 bases. CDR3 length equals 15 residues. CDR3 residues: CASSLLTATNEKLFF. The CDR3 bases are TGCGCCAGCAGCTTATTGACCGCAACTAATGAAAAACTGTTTTTT.

This clonotype appeared a few times. CDR3 bases: TGTGCCAGCAGCTTAGTGGGGCCTAACACTGAAGCTTTCTTT. Amino acids: CASSLVGPNTEAFF. The V call is TRBV13, the J call TRBJ1-1; D perhaps matches TRBD1 (5 bases). V lost 1 base and J lost 2, with 8 bases in between. The germline CDR1 and CDR2 sequences are PRHDT and FYEKMQ (reference sequence). CDR3 size: 14 residues.

V gene TRBV28 combines with J gene TRBJ1-1, with 7 nucleotides matching TRBD1. Germline assignment: CDR1 MDHEN and CDR2 SYDVKM. The trim removed 6 bases at V and 8 bases at J, leaving 3 bases unmatched. CDR3 size: 11 residues. The CDR3 is CASRLTGEAFF. DNA for the CDR3: TGTGCCAGCAGACTGACAGGGGAAGCTTTCTTT.

The gene calls are TRBV19 and TRBJ1-2; D call uncertain. Germline loops: CDR1 LNHDA, CDR2 SQIVND (reference sequence). The V and J ends lost 9 bases and 4 bases respectively, with 6 bases between them. CDR3 length equals 10 residues. This CDR3 is CASGPYGYTF. CDR3 bases: TGTGCCAGCGGCCCCTATGGCTACACCTTC.

This rearrangement joins TRBV11-2 to TRBJ2-7; perhaps TRBD1 as D (5 bases). CDR3 length: 14 amino acids. Germline loops: CDR1 SGHAT, CDR2 FQNNGV. Trimming took off 5 bases at V and 1 base at J, with 12 bases between the two ends. CDR3 region: CASSPLDTSYEQYF. CDR3 bases: TGTGCCAGCAGCCCCCTGGACACTTCCTACGAGCAGTACTTC.

In DNA form, the CDR3 reads TGCGCCAGCAGCCAAGATCCTTTGATCGAGACCCAGTACTTC. It specifies CASSQDPLIETQYF. The genes are TRBV4-3 and TRBJ2-5; D not certain. The V end lost 0 bases, the J end lost 5 bases, and 10 bases lay between the germline ends. The germline V gene has CDR1 LGHNA and CDR2 YSLEER. The CDR3 extends over 14 amino acids.

The chain has TRBV10-3 and TRBJ2-1, with 8 bases lining up with TRBD1. V was pared by 0 bases and J by 8 bases, with 0 bases of the junction left unmatched. Germline CDR1 reads ENHRY; CDR2 reads SYGVKD. The CDR3 is 13 amino acids. The CDR3 DNA reads TGTGCCATCAGTGAGTCGACAGGGGATGAGCAGTTCTTC. Amino acid sequence: CAISESTGDEQFF.

V and J are TRBV4-1 and TRBJ1-1; 8 nucleotides align to TRBD1. The V and J ends lost 0 bases and 3 bases, in that order; junction bases with no gene match: 3. The CDR3 has 15 amino acids. The germline V gene has CDR1 MGHRA and CDR2 YSYEKL. The CDR3 coding sequence is TGCGCCAGCAGCCAAGAGGACAGGGATGACACTGAAGCTTTCTTT. Translation: CASSQEDRDDTEAFF.

The chain recombines TRBV6-1 with TRBJ2-7; D uncertain. CDR3 size: 12 residues. Trimming removed 4 bases at V and 4 bases at J, with 8 bases between. Germline loops: CDR1 MNHNS, CDR2 SASEGT. In DNA, the CDR3 is TGTGCCAGCAGTGTTGGGGATTACGAGCAGTACGTC. This gives the protein CASSVGDYEQYV.

This rearrangement joins TRBV5-6 to TRBJ1-5; 9 positions agree with TRBD1. This CDR3 region has 14 residues. Germline CDR1 is SGHDT and CDR2 is YYEEEE. V shed 4 bases, J shed 4 bases, and the junction held 3 bases outside the gene matches. As DNA, the CDR3 is TGTGCCAGCAGCGGGACAGGGAGGAATCAGCCCCAGCATTTT. Translating gives CASSGTGRNQPQHF.

The chain couples TRBV12-5 to TRBJ2-7, with 9 bases identical to TRBD1. V lost 0 bases, J lost 6 bases, and 12 bases stayed unmatched. This CDR3 contains 17 residues. Germline-derived CDR1 and CDR2 are LGHNT and FRNRAP. CDR3 coding DNA: TGTGCTAGTGGTTTGGTAGGCCCAAGAACAGGGGGCCTCGAGCAGTACGTC. Protein product: CASGLVGPRTGGLEQYV.

V gene TRBV30 combines with J gene TRBJ1-1, with D perhaps TRBD1 (5 bases). V lost 3 bases and J lost 0, with 17 bases in between. CDR1 is GTSNPN, CDR2 SVGIG, per germline (reference sequence). The CDR3 runs 16 residues. Here the CDR3 reads CAWSEAGRRMNTEAFF. The CDR3, as DNA: TGTGCCTGGAGCGAGGCAGGGAGACGCATGAACACTGAAGCTTTCTTT. The full variable domain, rest sourced from reference TRBV30 and TRBJ1-1, is SQTIHQWPATLVQPVGSPLSLECTVEGTSNPNLYWYRQAAGRGLQLLFYSVGIGQISSEVPQNLSASRPQDRQFILSSKKLLLSDSGFYLCAWSEAGRRMNTEAFFGQGTRLTVV.

The V and J genes are TRBV3-1 and TRBJ2-3; 12 bases are a match to TRBD2. The V and J ends lost 2 bases and 4 bases, in that order; junction bases with no gene match: 10. The length of the CDR3 is 18 residues. Germline V gene data show CDR1 as LGHDT and CDR2 as YNNKEL (reference sequence). The CDR3 DNA reads as TGTGCCAGCAGCCAATTATCTAGGACTAGCGGGGTGGCAGATACGCAGTATTTT. Protein sequence: CASSQLSRTSGVADTQYF.

This chain connects TRBV20-1 to TRBJ2-4; 10 bases are a match to TRBD1. With V trimmed by 7 bases and J by 0 bases, 3 bases remained unmatched. CDR1 is DFQATT, CDR2 SNEGSKA, per germline (reference sequence). The CDR3 totals 14 residues. Written as DNA, the CDR3 is TGCAGTGGGACAGGGGGGGTAGCCAAAAACATTCAGTACTTC. Amino acid sequence: CSGTGGVAKNIQYF.